This TCR beta chain was retrieved from a study of cytomegalovirus exposure and HLA in healthy donors. Amplification used 60 Vbeta primers and 13 Jbeta primers. Measured with immunoSEQ multiplex PCR; TCRdb has only the in-frame clones, and not every one. The sample holds under 130,000 clones, 74% seen once. Comments on this clone: One end of the junction fails to match germline, which may point to a read error.

The CDR3 runs 15 residues. The V gene's germline CDR1 is MNHNS and CDR2 SASEGT. The sample taken for sequencing was PBMCs. The receptor comes from a man aged 45-65 years in good health and CMV-seropositive. The chain has TRBV6-1 and TRBJ1-4; maybe TRBD1 (6 bases). The CDR3 here is CASGDQGYDNEKLFF. The CDR3 nucleotides are TGTGCCAGCGGTGACCAGGGGTACGATAATGAAAAACTGTTTTTT.